This entry features one TCR beta chain sequence. The antigen is unknown. Amplification of TCR beta CDR3 regions was performed using RNA transcripts as template. First-round RT-PCR with HTBI primers amplified the TCR CDR3 region. TCRdb reprocessed the multiplex PCR reads via MiXCR and lists one record per CDR3 protein. The sample records approximately 510,000 distinct CDR3 sequences, about 46% being singletons. The sample belongs to a study of T cells in Graves' hyperthyroidism and ophthalmopathy. Uncontrolled infection, other autoimmune disease, pregnancy and lactation each barred patients from inclusion. Study-wide results and limits: The blood repertoire included most of the expanded thyroid clonotypes above 0.001. Before onset, ophthalmopathy was predicted by the model a median 6.5 months earlier.

The CDR3 is 14 amino acids. After removal of 5 bases from V and 2 bases from J, the junction contained 4 bases not matched to a gene. Germline assignment: CDR1 MGHDK and CDR2 SYGVNS. This TCR was sampled from an adult woman with Graves' disease, either hyperthyroidism or ophthalmopathy (not recorded which). The chain is built from TRBV25-1 and TRBJ2-5, with TRBD2 identical over 8 bases. Sequencing was performed on peripheral blood or thyroid tissue (not recorded which). CDR3 sequence reads: CASSKGLGQETQYF. For the CDR3, the DNA is TGTGCCAGCAGTAAGGGACTAGGGCAAGAGACCCAGTACTTC.